This TCR beta chain comes out of a study of technical replicates of blood from a few donors. Germline CDR1 and CDR2: SGHDT and YYEEEE. The trim removed 1 base at V and 2 bases at J, leaving 1 base unmatched. The CDR3 spans 15 residues. Sequenced by immunoSEQ multiplex PCR; TCRdb stores in-frame clones only, minus some. The profile shows 75,000 to 100,000 clones, about 96% of them singletons. The TCR comes from a human donor in good health. Specimen: T cells isolated from PBMCs. The chain combines TRBV5-6 with TRBJ2-5, with 11 nucleotides matching TRBD2. CDR3 region: CASSLLAGGQETQYF. Written as DNA, the CDR3 is TGTGCCAGCAGCTTGTTAGCGGGAGGGCAAGAGACCCAGTACTTC.